This TCR beta chain was identified during a study of a mutant IDH1 vaccine in newly diagnosed glioma. Study context: Males made up around 62% and females about 38% of treated patients, whose mean age was approximately 44 years. Visits V12 and V13 fell at weeks 35 and 47, respectively.

Concerning this clone: The antigen is unknown.

General observations from the study: Pseudoprogression appears to have had no connection to changes in top peripheral T cell clonotypes.

Time point indicated: week 35, safety follow-up. With topical imiquimod, each dose of the vaccine consisted of 300 ug of mutant IDH1 20-mer peptide. Newly diagnosed WHO grade 3 or 4 IDH1-mutant, ATRX-lost astrocytomas were identified in the donors. TCRdb's table, derived via immunoSEQ multiplex PCR, lists solely in-frame clones and lacks some. Of 58,000 or so clones listed, 85% to 90% are singletons. This sequence was found in a man aged 40-49 years with glioma. The sample consisted of PBMCs, taken from a glioma patient whose treatment included an IDH1 peptide vaccine.

The CDR3 loop reads CAITPDQETQYF. Here the CDR3 DNA reads TGTGCCATCACCCCGGACCAAGAGACCCAGTACTTC. The V and J genes are TRBV10-3 and TRBJ2-5; the D is unclear. This CDR3 has 12 amino acids. Germline CDR1 reads ENHRY; CDR2 reads SYGVKD. Deletions cut 7 bases from V and 0 bases from J, with 6 bases between.